This TCR beta chain was retrieved from a study of technical replicates of blood from a handful of donors. TCRdb's copy holds only in-frame clones and misses some; the assay was immunoSEQ multiplex PCR. The sample has roughly 71,000 clones, less than 97% seen once. Germline V gene sequence: CDR1 SGHNT, CDR2 YYREEE (reference sequence). The CDR3 covers 14 residues. Between the trimmed V and J ends, which lost 2 bases and 3 bases, there was a span of 11 bases. This sequence originates from a human donor in good health. Sequencing was carried out using T cells isolated from PBMCs. The V and J genes are TRBV5-4 and TRBJ2-5; D perhaps matches TRBD1 (6 bases). For the CDR3, the DNA is TGTGCCAGCAGCTTACTACAGGGAGAAGAGACCCAGTACTTC. Protein sequence: CASSLLQGEETQYF.